This TCR beta chain was captured in a study of T cells after yellow fever vaccination (dated by TCRdb to about 2019). Regarding the study in general: Libraries from fractions with low cell numbers were prepared with the SMART-Seq v4 Ultra Low Input RNA kit. Two healthy male donors, one aged 18 to 30 and one aged 30 to 40 years, were included in the cohort. Bulk PBMC replicates and cell subsets were isolated from blood drawn at multiple timepoints before and after both primary and secondary immunization. To follow T-cell clones before and after both primary and booster YFV17D yellow fever vaccination, bulk TCR alpha and beta repertoires underwent longitudinal sequencing. Study-wide findings and limitations: Because abundant contaminating clonotypes from the bulk population could be contained in FACS-sorted repertoires, computational filtering was required. A small fraction of clonotypes appeared in both the CD4 and CD8 compartments, likely as a result of convergent recombination. After the booster, most clones that had expanded after primary vaccination were detected again (nearly 97% of CD4 and roughly 86% of CD8), suggesting broad maintenance of memory. The secondary T-cell response was found to be weaker but faster than the primary response, with a peak reached on day 5 rather than on day 15. Only a couple of donors were included in the study, so the extent to which the findings can be generalized is limited.

Reads for this sample came from an Illumina NovaSeq 6000. TCR cDNA was made using 5'RACE template switching, a step that added a universal primer site and unique molecular identifiers. cDNA synthesis was primed from both the TCR alpha and TCR beta constant segments. Library amplification used two PCR steps, and the second PCR step added sample barcodes and sequencing adapters. Libraries were sequenced on Illumina HiSeq 2500 (2x100 bp) or NovaSeq (2x150 bp). Regarding the original processing steps: MIGEC was used to demultiplex reads and collapse the reads into UMI consensus sequences, and MiXCR was used for V(D)J alignment. Using edgeR on replicate PBMC samples, clonotypes were called vaccine-responding if FDR was below 0.01 and the log2 fold change was above 5 up to day 15. Each bulk clonotype received a CD4 or CD8 identity based on whether the sequenced CD4 or CD8 repertoire contained that clonotype at higher abundance. TCRdb passed the public sequencing reads through fastp at Q25 and MiXCR, retaining productive beta sequences. A single entry per CDR3 protein holds the most common genes and DNA from its merged rows. TCRdb, rather than the study authors, made the V and J calls. The sample includes 100,000 to 150,000 distinct CDR3 sequences, with about 8.4% observed a single time. Together, the top ten hold 40% of the sample.

The treatment or condition label here, explained by the study, means: live attenuated yellow fever vaccine strain. A standard Ficoll-Paque protocol was used to isolate PBMCs from peripheral blood. Dynabeads CD4 and CD8 positive selection kits were used to isolate CD4 and CD8 T-cell fractions. RNA was extracted with TriZol from bulk PBMCs, CD4 and CD8 fractions, and dextramer-positive and dextramer-negative fractions. This clonotype was counted ten times or more. Its antigen is currently not known. No clone much larger than this one lies a single base away; base qualities are absent. The CDR3 has 15 amino acids, counting the end cysteine and phenylalanine. The entry retains the CDR3 DNA only, 45 bases that are in frame from base 1. V lost 4 bases and J lost 4 bases, and the count of bases not matched to a germline gene is 7.

The receptor's source is a man aged 18 to 29 who received the YFV17D yellow fever vaccine. Sample: CD8+ T cells sorted from PBMCs, taken on the day of the yellow fever booster vaccination. The rearranged chain carries TRBV12-3 or TRBV12-4 and TRBJ2-7; TRBD1 fits 10 bases in the junction. The CDR3 protein sequence reads: CASSWTGGLGYEQYF. The bases are TGTGCCAGCAGTTGGACAGGGGGACTCGGGTACGAGCAGTACTTC.